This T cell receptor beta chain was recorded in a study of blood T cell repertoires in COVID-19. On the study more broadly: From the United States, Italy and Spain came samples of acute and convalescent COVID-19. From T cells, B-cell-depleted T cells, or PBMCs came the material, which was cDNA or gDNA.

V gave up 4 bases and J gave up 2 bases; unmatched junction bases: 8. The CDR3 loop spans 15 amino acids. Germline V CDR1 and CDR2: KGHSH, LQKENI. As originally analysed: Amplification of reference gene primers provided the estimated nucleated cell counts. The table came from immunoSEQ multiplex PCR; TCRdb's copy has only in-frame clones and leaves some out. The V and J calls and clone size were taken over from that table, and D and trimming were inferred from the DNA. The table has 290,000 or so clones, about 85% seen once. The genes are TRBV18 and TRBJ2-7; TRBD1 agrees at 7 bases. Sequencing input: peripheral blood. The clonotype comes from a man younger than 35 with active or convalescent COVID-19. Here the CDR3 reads CASSQGAGETYEQYF. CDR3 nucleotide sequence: TGTGCCAGCTCACAGGGGGCAGGCGAAACCTACGAGCAGTACTTC.